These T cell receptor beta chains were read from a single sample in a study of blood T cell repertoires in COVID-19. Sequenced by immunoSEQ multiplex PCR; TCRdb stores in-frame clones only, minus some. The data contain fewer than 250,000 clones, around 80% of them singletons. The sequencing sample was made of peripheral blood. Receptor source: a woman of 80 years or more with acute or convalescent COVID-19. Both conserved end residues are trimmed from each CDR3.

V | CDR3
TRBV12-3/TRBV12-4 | ASRLGLTEAF
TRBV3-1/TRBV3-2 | ASSQGTGVGFGSFSEKLF
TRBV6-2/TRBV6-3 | ASSLGVYEQY
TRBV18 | ASSSVGATGGYT
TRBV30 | AWSVRGQETQY
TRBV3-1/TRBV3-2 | ASSQDSGGETQY
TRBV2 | ASRPDRDDRYEQY
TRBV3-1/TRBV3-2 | ASSQSSGRAANEQF
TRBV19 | ASSMSWGVLSYEQY
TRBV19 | ASTPFLGQDSAQPQH
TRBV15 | ATSRRGSGTSYNEQF
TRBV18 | ASSPHLWTDTYEQY
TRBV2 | ASSGVNYGYT
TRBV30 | AWSIQEQETQY
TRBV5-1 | ASSYLQAQETQY
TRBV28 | ASIDRFSYEQY
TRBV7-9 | ASSLNEGAQGYT
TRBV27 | ASSWRQGGEQY
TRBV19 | ASSIVTGTSGKNEQF
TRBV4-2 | ASSQESRGNTEAF
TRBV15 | ATSRDFGSGNNEQF
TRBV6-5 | ASSYAGVAETQY
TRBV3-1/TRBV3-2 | ASSTQGLGYGYT
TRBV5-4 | ASSSPGLDQYYGYT
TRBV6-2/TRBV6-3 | ASSLDRGNSPLH
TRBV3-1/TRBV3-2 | ASSRQGNGNTIY
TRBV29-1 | SVDDSSGTSRSSYNEQF
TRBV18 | ASSPGTGGMNTEAF
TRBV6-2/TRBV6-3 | ASSYGLAGGSYEQY
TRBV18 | ASSPGLASDEQY
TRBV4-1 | ASSQDWGGNQPQH
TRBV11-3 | ASSLATGSDYT
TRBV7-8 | ASSLWGGLGYEQY
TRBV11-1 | ASSAQGSEKLF
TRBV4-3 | ASSQDGGGDTIY
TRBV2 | ASSELRWGQGMPWASNQPQH
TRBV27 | ASSFLLRLAHSSYNEQF
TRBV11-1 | ASSPGGTDNSPLH
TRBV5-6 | ASSQGYEQY
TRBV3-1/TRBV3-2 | ASSQASARRKETQY
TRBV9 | ASSSGTGYNEQF
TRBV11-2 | ASSLNDYYNEQF
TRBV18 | ASSPGRENTEAF
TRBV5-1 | ASSLAQANYEQY
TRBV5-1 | ASSGQMDQPQH
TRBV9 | ASSVGGVWGQHGTF